The text below deals with one T cell receptor (beta chain). As yet, its antigen is unknown. Sequencing used immunoSEQ multiplex PCR; TCRdb keeps in-frame clones, though not all of them. The table lists under 80,000 clones, over 65% of them singletons. ViraFEST used viral peptide pools to expand antigen-specific CD4+ T cells before sequencing. CD4+ T cells were isolated after around 10 days of culture. Infection with SARS-CoV-2 occurred in the person between March and December 2020, and PCR confirmed it. An HIV-1 Nef peptide pool served as the negative control culture. The data stem from a study of vaccination effects on CD4 cells after COVID-19. Study in general: Both of the two convalescent patients gave a sample, one 16 days and one a week before vaccination.

The CDR3 is 13 amino acids. V was pared by 1 base and J by 12 bases, with 13 bases between. This TCR was sampled from a human donor who had a prior SARS-CoV-2 infection. Sequenced here: CD4+ T cells from PBMCs cultured with HIV peptides, sampled before COVID-19 vaccination. Subset indicated: HIV-1 Nef peptide pool negative control/reference culture. The J gene is TRBJ2-1, the V gene TRBV12-3 or TRBV12-4; D gene uncertain. The DNA of the CDR3 is TGTGCCAGCAGTTTAGTCGCAACTCCAAGGCAGTTCTTC. This sequence encodes CASSLVATPRQFF.